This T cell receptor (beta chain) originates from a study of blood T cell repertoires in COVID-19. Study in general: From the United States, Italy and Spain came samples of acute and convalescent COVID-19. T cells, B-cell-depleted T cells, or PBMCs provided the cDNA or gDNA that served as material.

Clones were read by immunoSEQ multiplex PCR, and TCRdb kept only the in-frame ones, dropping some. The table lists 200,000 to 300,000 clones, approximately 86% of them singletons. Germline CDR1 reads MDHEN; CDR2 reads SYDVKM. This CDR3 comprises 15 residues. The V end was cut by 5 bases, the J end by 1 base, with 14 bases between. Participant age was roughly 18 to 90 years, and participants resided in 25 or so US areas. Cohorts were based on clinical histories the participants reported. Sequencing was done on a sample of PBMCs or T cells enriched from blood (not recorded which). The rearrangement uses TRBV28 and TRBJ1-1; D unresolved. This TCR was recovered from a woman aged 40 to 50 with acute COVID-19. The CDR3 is CASSPPRGKNTEAFF. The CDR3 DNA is TGTGCCAGCAGTCCCCCGCGGGGAAAGAACACTGAAGCTTTCTTT.